Following are 22 T cell receptor beta chains from one sample sequenced in a study of blood T cell repertoires in COVID-19. Clones were read by immunoSEQ multiplex PCR, and TCRdb kept only the in-frame ones, dropping some. The sample holds approximately 260,000 clones, nearly 90% seen once. Specimen: PBMCs or T cells enriched from blood (not recorded which). Receptor source: a woman aged 55-69 years who had recovered from COVID-19.

The chain links TRBV28 to TRBJ2-3; TRBD2 matches 11 bases. CDR1 and CDR2 (germline): MDHEN, SYDVKM. Trimming at V came to 5 bases and at J to 4 bases, leaving 11 bases not matched to a gene. This CDR3 has 17 residues. The CDR3 coding sequence is TGTGCCAGCAGTCCCCCACTACTAGCGGGAGTTCCAGATACGCAGTATTTT. It encodes CASSPPLLAGVPDTQYF.

The V call is TRBV3-1 (or the pseudogene TRBV3-2), the J call TRBJ2-3; TRBD2 aligns across 10 bases. The CDR3 is made up of 15 amino acids. The germline CDR1 and CDR2 sequences are LGHDT and YNNKEL (reference sequence). Trimming cost V 1 base and J 7 bases; bases outside gene matches: 5. CDR3 bases: TGTGCCAGCAGCCAAGTTAGCGGGGGGCCGTATACGCAGTATTTT. Translation: CASSQVSGGPYTQYF.

V gene TRBV7-3 combines with J gene TRBJ2-2; TRBD1 might be the D (6 bases). CDR3 length equals 14 residues. Deletions cut 5 bases from V and 4 bases from J, with 11 bases between. Per germline, CDR1 SGHTA and CDR2 FQGTGA. DNA for the CDR3: TGTGCCAGCAGCCAGGGGCCCCTCACCGGGGAGCTGTTTTTT. It encodes CASSQGPLTGELFF.

This clone was recorded once. The chain is built from TRBV4-1 and TRBJ2-1; TRBD2 matches at 7 bases. The V gene end was trimmed by 1 base and the J gene end by 8 bases; junction bases not matched to a gene: 8. This CDR3 region has 15 residues. The germline V gene has CDR1 MGHRA and CDR2 YSYEKL. CDR3 region: CASSQAERDGDEQFF. DNA of the CDR3: TGCGCCAGCAGCCAAGCTGAGCGGGATGGGGATGAGCAGTTCTTC.

This sequence joins TRBV6-5 and TRBJ2-7, with D maybe TRBD2 (6 bases). The CDR3 contains 13 residues. Germline lookup yields CDR1 MNHEY and CDR2 SVGAGI. V dropped 10 bases and J dropped 9 bases, with 22 bases sitting between them. The CDR3 DNA reads as TGTGCCACCAAAACGGGGGTGCCGGGCGGGCAGTACTTC. It codes for CATKTGVPGGQYF.

The chain is built from TRBV4-1 and TRBJ2-6; no firm D call. Germline V gene lookup returns CDR1 MGHRA and CDR2 YSYEKL. V lost 3 bases and J 4 bases, leaving 13 bases between the germline ends. The CDR3 length is 16 residues. CDR3 region: CASSHNSQSGANVLTF. DNA of the CDR3: TGCGCCAGCAGCCACAATTCGCAGTCCGGGGCCAACGTCCTGACTTTC.

This clone was recorded only once. V usage is TRBV6-5 and J usage is TRBJ2-1, with D tentatively TRBD1 (5 bases). Germline V gives CDR1 MNHEY, CDR2 SVGAGI. The length of the CDR3 is 15 residues. V was pared by 2 bases and J by 4 bases, with 12 bases between. The CDR3: CASSYSTGVYNEQFF. CDR3 bases: TGTGCCAGCAGTTACAGTACAGGCGTTTACAATGAGCAGTTCTTC.

The chain joins TRBV2 to TRBJ2-7; TRBD2 matches 12 bases. From germline, CDR1 is SNHLY and CDR2 FYNNEI. The V and J ends lost 6 bases and 6 bases, in that order; junction bases with no gene match: 12. CDR3 length: 16 amino acids. The CDR3 region is CASRASGGAEFSEQYF. The CDR3 nucleotides read TGTGCCAGCAGAGCTAGCGGGGGGGCAGAATTCTCCGAGCAGTACTTC.

V is TRBV7-9 and J is TRBJ1-6; perhaps TRBD1 as D (5 bases). The germline V and J ends were trimmed by 0 bases and 11 bases, with 11 bases remaining between them. Germline V gene data show CDR1 as SEHNR and CDR2 as FQNEAQ (reference sequence). This CDR3 is 14 amino acids long. CDR3 sequence reads: CASSLAIGGAPLHF. CDR3 nucleotide sequence: TGTGCCAGCAGCTTAGCGATCGGGGGGGCACCCCTCCACTTT.

This clone was counted a few times. The CDR3 reads CASSPTGNEKLFF. CDR3 sequence (DNA): TGTGCCAGTAGCCCGACAGGGAATGAAAAACTGTTTTTT. This chain connects TRBV19 to TRBJ1-4; TRBD1 agrees at 7 bases. With V trimmed by 6 bases and J by 5 bases, 3 bases remained unmatched. CDR3 length: 13 residues. Germline values: CDR1 LNHDA, CDR2 SQIVND (reference sequence).

This chain links TRBV12-3 or TRBV12-4 with TRBJ1-2, with 9 bases matching TRBD1. The CDR3 runs to 13 residues. The V gene end was trimmed by 4 bases and the J gene end by 8 bases; junction bases not matched to a gene: 5. The CDR3 DNA follows: TGTGCCAGCAGTTCAACAGGGGGCGAGGGCTACACCTTC. Its translation is CASSSTGGEGYTF.

A word on this clone: The identical CDR3 is also encoded by other nucleotide sequences in the sample. The CDR3 sequence is CAWSVGGRETQYF. CDR3 bases: TGTGCCTGGAGTGTTGGGGGGAGGGAGACCCAGTACTTC. The gene calls are TRBV30 and TRBJ2-5; a weak D match, TRBD2 (6 bases). Per germline, CDR1 GTSNPN and CDR2 SVGIG (reference sequence). This CDR3 is 13 amino acids long. Trimming stripped 0 bases from V and 5 bases from J, with 10 bases between.

This sequence joins TRBV12-3 or TRBV12-4 and TRBJ1-4; D remains unclear. The CDR3 length is 13 residues. The V end lost 6 bases, the J end lost 7 bases, and 12 bases lay between the germline ends. CDR3 region: CASREGVSEKLFF. For the CDR3, the DNA is TGTGCCAGCAGAGAAGGAGTTTCTGAAAAACTGTTTTTT.

The CDR3 DNA reads TGTGCCAGCAGTACAGTGTACCAAGAGACCCAGTACTTC. It specifies CASSTVYQETQYF. This chain joins TRBV27 and TRBJ2-5; D is unclear. Germline V gene sequence: CDR1 MNHEY, CDR2 SMNVEV (reference sequence). There are 13 residues in the CDR3. Trimming removed 5 bases from V and 0 bases from J, with 7 bases in between.

This chain links TRBV19 with TRBJ2-1; D is unclear. Germline lookup yields CDR1 LNHDA and CDR2 SQIVND (reference sequence). V was shortened by 3 bases and J by 4 bases, with 13 bases between the two germline ends. The CDR3 loop spans 15 amino acids. The CDR3 sequence: CASSIQAGTYNEQFF. CDR3 in DNA: TGTGCCAGTAGTATTCAGGCAGGAACGTACAATGAGCAGTTCTTC.

The gene calls are TRBV24-1 and TRBJ2-2; 8 bases line up with TRBD2. V dropped 3 bases and J dropped 4; count of bases not matched to a gene: 9. Germline assignment: CDR1 KGHDR and CDR2 SFDVKD. The CDR3 sequence is 17 residues long. CDR3 nucleotides: TGTGCCACCAGTGATACCGGTCTAGCGGGTATCACCGGGGAGCTGTTTTTT. This translates into CATSDTGLAGITGELFF.

This chain links TRBV28 with TRBJ1-3; D is perhaps TRBD1 (5 bases). The germline V and J ends were trimmed by 6 bases and 6 bases, with 18 bases remaining between them. Germline assignment: CDR1 MDHEN and CDR2 SYDVKM. The CDR3 is made up of 15 amino acids. DNA for the CDR3: TGTGCCAGCAGCTCCCTTGGGGCTCCTGAAAACACCATATATTTT. Its protein product is CASSSLGAPENTIYF.

The V gene is TRBV10-1, the J gene TRBJ1-1; D may be TRBD1 (6 bases). Trimming shortened V by 1 base and J by 1 base, and 10 bases separated the two germline ends. CDR3 length: 15 amino acids. The germline CDR1 and CDR2 sequences are WNHNN and SYGVQD (reference sequence). The CDR3 DNA is TGCGCCAGCAGTGAGTTGTCGACAGGGAACACTGAAGCTTTCTTT. Encoded protein: CASSELSTGNTEAFF.

This chain uses TRBV7-8 with TRBJ1-2, with D unclear. The length of the CDR3 is 13 residues. Germline V CDR1 and CDR2: SGHVS, FQNEAQ. V was shortened by 2 bases and J by 1 base, with 5 bases between the two germline ends. As DNA, the CDR3 is TGTGCCAGCAGCTTAAGCGTTAACTATGGCTACACCTTC. Encoded protein: CASSLSVNYGYTF.

This chain connects TRBV27 to TRBJ1-2, with 7 nucleotides matching TRBD1. The CDR3 sequence is 13 residues long. The V segment lost 6 bases and the J segment 9 bases; nucleotides outside the gene matches: 10. From germline, CDR1 is MNHEY and CDR2 SMNVEV (reference sequence). CDR3: CASRSTGRWSYTF. The CDR3 bases are TGTGCCAGCAGGTCGACAGGGCGGTGGAGCTACACCTTC.

This clone was recorded only once. The J gene is TRBJ1-2, the V gene TRBV7-2; D perhaps matches TRBD1 (5 bases). Trimming stripped 1 base from V and 8 bases from J, with 14 bases between. There are 14 residues in the CDR3. Germline V gives CDR1 SGHTA, CDR2 FQGNSA. Here the CDR3 reads CASSLVGGGEGYTF. The DNA of the CDR3 is TGTGCCAGCAGCTTAGTCGGGGGTGGGGAGGGCTACACCTTC.

The J gene is TRBJ2-2, the V gene TRBV7-9; 10 nucleotides agree with TRBD2. Germline V gene lookup returns CDR1 SEHNR and CDR2 FQNEAQ (reference sequence). CDR3 length: 15 amino acids. The V gene end was trimmed by 1 base and the J gene end by 7 bases; junction bases not matched to a gene: 3. The CDR3 is CASSLVSGRIGELFF. In DNA form, the CDR3 reads TGTGCCAGCAGCTTAGTTAGCGGGAGGATCGGGGAGCTGTTTTTT. The variable domain in full, with the rest retrieved from reference TRBV7-9 and TRBJ2-2, is DTGVSQNPRHKITKRGQNVTFRCDPISEHNRLYWYRQTLGQGPEFLTYFQNEAQLEKSRLLSDRFSAERPKGSFSTLEIQRTEQGDSAMYLCASSLVSGRIGELFFGEGSRLTVL.